This T cell receptor beta chain emerged from a study of blood T cell repertoires in COVID-19. On the study more broadly: Donors in the United States, Italy and Spain gave samples during acute or convalescent COVID-19. The cDNA or gDNA used as material had been derived from T cells, B-cell-depleted T cells, or PBMCs.

This clone has more than one count but fewer than ten. The DNA is omitted, as the CDR3 cannot be located on it reliably, and the CDR3 follows TCRdb's listing. Both ends counted, the CDR3 spans 19 residues. Original methodology: Estimation of nucleated cell counts relied on the amplification of reference gene primers. This table comes from immunoSEQ multiplex PCR, and its TCRdb copy is limited to in-frame clones, with some not included. V and J calls and clone size come straight from that table; D and trimming were deduced from the DNA. The repertoire consists of 30,000 to 40,000 clones, with roughly 88% occurring once and the leading ten covering roughly 13%.

Sequencing was carried out using peripheral blood. The source is a man in his fifties or sixties with active COVID-19. The J gene is TRBJ2-7, the V gene TRBV21-1; the table's D call TRBD2 went unverified against the DNA. TRBV21-1 represents a pseudogene. The CDR3 is CASSYFCASSNDGADEQYF.